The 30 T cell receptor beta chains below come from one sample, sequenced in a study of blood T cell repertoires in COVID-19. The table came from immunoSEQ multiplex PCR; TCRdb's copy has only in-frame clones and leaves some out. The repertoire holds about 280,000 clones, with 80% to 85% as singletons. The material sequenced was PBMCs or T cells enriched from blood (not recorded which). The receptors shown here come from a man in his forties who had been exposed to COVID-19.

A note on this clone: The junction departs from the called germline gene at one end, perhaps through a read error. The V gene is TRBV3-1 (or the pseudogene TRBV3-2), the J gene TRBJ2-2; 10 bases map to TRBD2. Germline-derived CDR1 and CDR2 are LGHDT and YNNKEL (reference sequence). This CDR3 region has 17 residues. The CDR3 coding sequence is TGTGCCAGCAGCCAAAGGACGGGACTAGCGAACACCAGGGAGCTGTTTTTT. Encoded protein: CASSQRTGLANTRELFF.

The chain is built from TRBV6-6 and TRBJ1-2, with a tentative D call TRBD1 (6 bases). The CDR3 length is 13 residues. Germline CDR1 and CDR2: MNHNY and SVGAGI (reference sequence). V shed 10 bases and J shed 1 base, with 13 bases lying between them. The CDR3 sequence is CATWTEFNYGYTF. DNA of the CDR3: TGTGCCACCTGGACAGAATTTAACTATGGCTACACCTTC.

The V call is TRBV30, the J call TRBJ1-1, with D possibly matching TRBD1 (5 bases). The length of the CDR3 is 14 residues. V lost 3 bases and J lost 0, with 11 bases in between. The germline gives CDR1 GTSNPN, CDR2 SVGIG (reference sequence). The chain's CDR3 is CAWRAGNMNTEAFF. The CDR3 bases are TGTGCCTGGAGGGCAGGGAACATGAACACTGAAGCTTTCTTT.

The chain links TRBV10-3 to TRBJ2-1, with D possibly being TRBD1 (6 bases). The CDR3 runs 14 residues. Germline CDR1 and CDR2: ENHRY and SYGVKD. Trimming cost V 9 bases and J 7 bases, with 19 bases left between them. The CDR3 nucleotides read TGTGCCATACACACAGGGTCTCAGGGGAATGAGCAGTTCTTC. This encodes CAIHTGSQGNEQFF.

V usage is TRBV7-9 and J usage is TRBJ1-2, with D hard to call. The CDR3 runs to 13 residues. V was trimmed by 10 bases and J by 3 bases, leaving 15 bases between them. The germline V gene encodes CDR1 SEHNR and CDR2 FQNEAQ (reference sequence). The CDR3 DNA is TGTGCCACCTCACGGGAGTCGGACTATGGCTACACCTTC. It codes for CATSRESDYGYTF.

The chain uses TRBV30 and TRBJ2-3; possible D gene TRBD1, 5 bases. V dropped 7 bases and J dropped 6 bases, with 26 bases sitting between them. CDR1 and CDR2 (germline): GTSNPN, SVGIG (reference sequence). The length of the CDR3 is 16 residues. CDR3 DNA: TGTGCCTACTCGAGCCCATCCAGGGCTAATACGGATACGCAGTATTTT. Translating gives CAYSSPSRANTDTQYF.

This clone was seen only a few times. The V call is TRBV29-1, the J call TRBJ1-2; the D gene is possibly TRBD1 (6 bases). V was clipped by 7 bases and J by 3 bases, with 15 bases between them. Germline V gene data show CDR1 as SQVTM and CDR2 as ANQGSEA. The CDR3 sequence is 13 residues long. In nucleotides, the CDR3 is TGCAGCGGCTCGGGGGGGCAACACTATGGCTACACCTTC. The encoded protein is CSGSGGQHYGYTF.

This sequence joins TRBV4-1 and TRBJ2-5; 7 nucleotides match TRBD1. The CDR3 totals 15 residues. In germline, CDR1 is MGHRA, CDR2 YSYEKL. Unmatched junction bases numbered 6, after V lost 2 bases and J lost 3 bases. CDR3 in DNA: TGCGCCAGCAGCCAAACCGGGACAGAGAAAGAGACCCAGTACTTC. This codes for CASSQTGTEKETQYF.

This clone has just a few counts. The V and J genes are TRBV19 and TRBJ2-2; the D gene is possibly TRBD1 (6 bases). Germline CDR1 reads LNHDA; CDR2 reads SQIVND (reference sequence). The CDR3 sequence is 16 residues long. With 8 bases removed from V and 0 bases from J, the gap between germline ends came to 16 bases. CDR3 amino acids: CASRPWTVANTGELFF. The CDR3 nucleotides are TGTGCCAGTCGCCCATGGACAGTCGCGAACACCGGGGAGCTGTTTTTT.

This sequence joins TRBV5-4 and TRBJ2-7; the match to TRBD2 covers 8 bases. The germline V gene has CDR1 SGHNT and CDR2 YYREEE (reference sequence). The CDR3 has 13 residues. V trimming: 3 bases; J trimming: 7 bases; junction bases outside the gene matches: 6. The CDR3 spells CASSWTSSREQYF. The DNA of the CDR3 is TGTGCCAGCAGCTGGACTAGCTCGCGGGAGCAGTACTTC.

The chain's CDR3 is CASTPGQLGTQYF. The DNA of the CDR3 is TGTGCCAGCACCCCCGGACAGTTGGGGACCCAGTACTTC. The chain combines TRBV12-3 or TRBV12-4 with TRBJ2-5; the D gene is possibly TRBD1 (6 bases). The CDR3 spans 13 residues. Trimming left V 7 bases short and J 7 bases short, with 16 bases between.

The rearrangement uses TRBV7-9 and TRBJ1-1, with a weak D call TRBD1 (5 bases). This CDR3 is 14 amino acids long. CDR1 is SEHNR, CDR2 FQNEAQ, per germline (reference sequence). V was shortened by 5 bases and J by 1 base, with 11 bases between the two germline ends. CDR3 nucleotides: TGTGCCAGCAGCCTAGACAGTACGAACACTGAAGCTTTCTTT. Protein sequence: CASSLDSTNTEAFF.

CDR3 sequence reads: CASSPPRKGATDTQYF. DNA for the CDR3: TGCGCCAGCAGTCCACCTAGAAAGGGGGCCACAGATACGCAGTATTTT. This chain uses TRBV23-1 with TRBJ2-3; the match to TRBD1 covers 7 bases. TRBV23-1 is an open reading frame, and its role is uncertain. Unmatched junction bases numbered 9, after V lost 4 bases and J lost 2 bases. This CDR3 region has 16 residues.

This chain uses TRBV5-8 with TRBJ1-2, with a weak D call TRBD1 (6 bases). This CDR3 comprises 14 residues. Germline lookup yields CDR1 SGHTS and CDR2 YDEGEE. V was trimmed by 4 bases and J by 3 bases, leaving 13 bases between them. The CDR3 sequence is CASSAGQRHYGYTF. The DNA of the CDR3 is TGTGCCAGCAGCGCAGGACAGCGACACTATGGCTACACCTTC.

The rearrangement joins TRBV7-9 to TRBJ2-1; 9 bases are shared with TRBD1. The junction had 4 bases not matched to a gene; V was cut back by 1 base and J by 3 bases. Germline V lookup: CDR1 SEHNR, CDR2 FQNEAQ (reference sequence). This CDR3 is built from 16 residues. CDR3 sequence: CASSLGTGVFYNEQFF. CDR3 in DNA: TGTGCCAGCAGCTTAGGGACAGGGGTCTTCTACAATGAGCAGTTCTTC.

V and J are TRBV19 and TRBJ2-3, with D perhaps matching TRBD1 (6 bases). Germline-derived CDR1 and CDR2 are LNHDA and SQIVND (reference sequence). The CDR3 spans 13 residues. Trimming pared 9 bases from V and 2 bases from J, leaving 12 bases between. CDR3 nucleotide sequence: TGTGCCAGCCACAACAGGGTCACAGATACGCAGTATTTT. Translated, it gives CASHNRVTDTQYF.

The CDR3 DNA reads as TGTGCCAGCAGTGAAGTAGTAGGGGGCTACGAGCAGTACTTC. It yields the protein CASSEVVGGYEQYF. V gene TRBV6-1 combines with J gene TRBJ2-7; TRBD1 might be the D (6 bases). In germline, CDR1 is MNHNS, CDR2 SASEGT. The CDR3 covers 14 residues. The V end was cut by 1 base, the J end by 3 bases, with 10 bases between.

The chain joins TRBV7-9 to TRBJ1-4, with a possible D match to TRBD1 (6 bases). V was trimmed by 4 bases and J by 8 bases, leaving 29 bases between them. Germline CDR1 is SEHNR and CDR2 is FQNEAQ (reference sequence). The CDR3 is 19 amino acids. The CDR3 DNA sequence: TGTGCCAGCAGCTCCCGTAGGGGGGGTTCTCTCCGGGGAGGAGAAAAACTGTTTTTT. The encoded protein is CASSSRRGGSLRGGEKLFF. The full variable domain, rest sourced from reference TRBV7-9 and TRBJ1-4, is DTGVSQNPRHKITKRGQNVTFRCDPISEHNRLYWYRQTLGQGPEFLTYFQNEAQLEKSRLLSDRFSAERPKGSFSTLEIQRTEQGDSAMYLCASSSRRGGSLRGGEKLFFGSGTQLSVL.

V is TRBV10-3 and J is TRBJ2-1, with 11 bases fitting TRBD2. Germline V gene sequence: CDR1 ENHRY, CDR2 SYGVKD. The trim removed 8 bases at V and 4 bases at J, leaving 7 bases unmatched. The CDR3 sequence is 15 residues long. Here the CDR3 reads CAISGLAGGYNEQFF. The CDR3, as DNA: TGTGCCATCTCGGGCCTAGCGGGGGGTTACAATGAGCAGTTCTTC.

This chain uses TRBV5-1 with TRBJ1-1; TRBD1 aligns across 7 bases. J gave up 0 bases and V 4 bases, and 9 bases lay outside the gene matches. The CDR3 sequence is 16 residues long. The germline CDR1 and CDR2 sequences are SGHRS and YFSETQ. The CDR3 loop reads CASSPYRGQMNTEAFF. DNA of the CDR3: TGCGCCAGCAGCCCCTACAGGGGACAAATGAACACTGAAGCTTTCTTT. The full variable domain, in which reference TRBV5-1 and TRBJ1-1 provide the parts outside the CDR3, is KAGVTQTPRYLIKTRGQQVTLSCSPISGHRSVSWYQQTPGQGLQFLFEYFSETQRNKGNFPGRFSGRQFSNSRSEMNVSTLELGDSALYLCASSPYRGQMNTEAFFGQGTRLTVV.

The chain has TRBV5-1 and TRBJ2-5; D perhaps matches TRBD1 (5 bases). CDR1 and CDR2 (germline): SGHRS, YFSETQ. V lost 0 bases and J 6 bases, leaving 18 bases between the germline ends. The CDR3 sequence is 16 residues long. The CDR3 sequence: CASSLEVGFGQKTQYF. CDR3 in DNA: TGCGCCAGCAGCTTGGAAGTGGGATTCGGACAAAAGACCCAGTACTTC.

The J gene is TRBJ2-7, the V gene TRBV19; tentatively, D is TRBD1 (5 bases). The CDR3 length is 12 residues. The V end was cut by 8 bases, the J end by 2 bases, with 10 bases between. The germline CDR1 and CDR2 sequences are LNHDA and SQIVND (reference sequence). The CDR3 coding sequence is TGTGCCAGTCCTGGGGCAGCCTACGAGCAGTACTTC. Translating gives CASPGAAYEQYF.

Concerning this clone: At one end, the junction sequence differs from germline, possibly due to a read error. CDR3 DNA: TGTGCCAGCAGACCGCCTTTAGGGGACTTC. It specifies CASRPPLGDF. The rearrangement links TRBV5-6 to TRBJ2-7, with D maybe TRBD1 (5 bases). CDR3 size: 10 residues. The germline gives CDR1 SGHDT, CDR2 YYEEEE.

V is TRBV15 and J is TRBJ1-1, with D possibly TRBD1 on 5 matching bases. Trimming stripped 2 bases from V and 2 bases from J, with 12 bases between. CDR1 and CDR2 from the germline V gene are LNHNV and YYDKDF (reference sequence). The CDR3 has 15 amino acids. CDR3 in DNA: TGTGCCACCAGCAGAATAGAAGGGGTTAACACTGAAGCTTTCTTT. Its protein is CATSRIEGVNTEAFF.

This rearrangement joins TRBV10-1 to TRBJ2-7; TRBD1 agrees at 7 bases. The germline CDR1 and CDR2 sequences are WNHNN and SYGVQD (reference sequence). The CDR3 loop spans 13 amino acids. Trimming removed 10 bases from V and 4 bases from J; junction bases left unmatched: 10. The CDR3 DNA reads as TGCGCCAACGACAGGGTAAACTCGTACGAGCAGTACTTC. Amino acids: CANDRVNSYEQYF.

CDR3 amino acids: CASSFNGGTEAFF. The DNA for the CDR3 is TGTGCCAGCAGCTTCAACGGCGGCACTGAAGCTTTCTTT. The chain couples TRBV7-3 to TRBJ1-1; D is unresolved. Trimming shortened V by 3 bases and J by 4 bases, and 9 bases separated the two germline ends. The CDR3 contains 13 residues. Germline loops: CDR1 SGHTA, CDR2 FQGTGA.

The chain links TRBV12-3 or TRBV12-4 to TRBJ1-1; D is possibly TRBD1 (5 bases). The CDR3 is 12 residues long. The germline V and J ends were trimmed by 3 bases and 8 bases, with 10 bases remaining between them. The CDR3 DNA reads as TGTGCCAGCAGTTTTTCAGGGTTAGAAGCTTTCTTT. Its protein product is CASSFSGLEAFF.

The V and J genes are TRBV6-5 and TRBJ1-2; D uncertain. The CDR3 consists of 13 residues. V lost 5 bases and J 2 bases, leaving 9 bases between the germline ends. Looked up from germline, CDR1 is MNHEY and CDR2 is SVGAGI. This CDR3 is CASSNRLNYGYTF. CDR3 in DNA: TGTGCCAGCAGTAACCGACTCAACTATGGCTACACCTTC.

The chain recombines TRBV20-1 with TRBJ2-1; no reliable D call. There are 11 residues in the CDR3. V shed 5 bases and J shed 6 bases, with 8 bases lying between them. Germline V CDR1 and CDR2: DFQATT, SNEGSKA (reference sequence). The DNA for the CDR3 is TGCAGTGCTCTCCCTTTCAATGAGCAGTTCTTC. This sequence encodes CSALPFNEQFF.

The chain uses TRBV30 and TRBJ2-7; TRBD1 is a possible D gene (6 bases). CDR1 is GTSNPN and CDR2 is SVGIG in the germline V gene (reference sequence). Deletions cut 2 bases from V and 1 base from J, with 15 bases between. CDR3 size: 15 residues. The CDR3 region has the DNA TGTGCCTGGAGTCGTCAAGGGGGTTTTTCCTACGAGCAGTACTTC. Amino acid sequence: CAWSRQGGFSYEQYF.